This TCR beta chain was captured by sequencing in a study of human T cells and chemical hapten exposure. CDR1 and CDR2 from the germline V gene are SGHRS and YFSETQ. V was shortened by 2 bases and J by 8 bases, with 18 bases between the two germline ends. This CDR3 is 15 amino acids long. In TCRdb, the RACE reads were re-called with MiXCR into one record per CDR3 protein. The sample carries some 330,000 distinct CDR3 sequences, 4.5% to 5.5% recorded once. Specified time point: pre-sensitization, week 0. The treatment here: therapeutic diphenylcyclopropenone sensitization with weekly scalp DPC. Ahead of each patch test application, blood was drawn.

The sequence came from a woman aged 18 to 35 with alopecia areata. Some clones in this sample may be carry-over from other donors' samples. Sequences were derived from whole blood, sampled in connection with sensitization to the hapten diphenylcyclopropenone (DPC). The chain recombines TRBV5-1 with TRBJ2-3; a possible D gene is TRBD1 (6 bases). The DNA for the CDR3 is TGCGCCAGCAGCTTTACGGGACAACAACAGGTTACGCAGTATTTT. It encodes CASSFTGQQQVTQYF.